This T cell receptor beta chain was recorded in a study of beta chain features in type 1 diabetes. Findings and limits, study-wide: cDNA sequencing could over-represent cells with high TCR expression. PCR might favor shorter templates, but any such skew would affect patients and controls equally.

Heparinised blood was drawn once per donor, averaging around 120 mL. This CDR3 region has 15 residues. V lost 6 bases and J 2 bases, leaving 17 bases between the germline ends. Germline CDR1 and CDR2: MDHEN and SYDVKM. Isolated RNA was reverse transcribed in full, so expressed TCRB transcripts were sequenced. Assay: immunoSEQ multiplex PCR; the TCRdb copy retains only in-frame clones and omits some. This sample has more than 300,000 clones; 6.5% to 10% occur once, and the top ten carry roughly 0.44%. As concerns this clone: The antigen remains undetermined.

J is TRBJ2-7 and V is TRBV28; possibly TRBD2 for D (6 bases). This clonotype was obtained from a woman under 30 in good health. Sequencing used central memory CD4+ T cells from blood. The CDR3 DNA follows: TGTGCCAGCAGCCCGGGGTCCGGGGGAGCCTACGAGCAGTACTTC. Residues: CASSPGSGGAYEQYF.